The clone carrying this TCR beta chain has a handful of counts. Its antigen remains unidentified. The sample comes from a study of response to subunit inactivated influenza vaccine. One entry per CDR3 protein results from TCRdb running MiXCR on the RT-PCR reads. The sample lists 490,000 or so distinct CDR3 sequences, 6% to 9% occurring once. Findings of the study overall: It was the authors' suggestion that each seasonal influenza vaccination recruits few new T cells.

The CDR3 has 12 residues. The V segment lost 8 bases and the J segment 12 bases; nucleotides outside the gene matches: 10. This TCR came from a man between 50 and 69 years old who received an inactivated influenza vaccine. J is TRBJ2-1 and V is TRBV12-3 or TRBV12-4; TRBD2 aligns across 7 bases. The source material was PBMCs from blood, sampled about 24 months after vaccination. The CDR3 spells CASSSGGVAQFF. DNA of the CDR3: TGTGCCAGCTCCTCTGGGGGGGTAGCGCAGTTCTTC.